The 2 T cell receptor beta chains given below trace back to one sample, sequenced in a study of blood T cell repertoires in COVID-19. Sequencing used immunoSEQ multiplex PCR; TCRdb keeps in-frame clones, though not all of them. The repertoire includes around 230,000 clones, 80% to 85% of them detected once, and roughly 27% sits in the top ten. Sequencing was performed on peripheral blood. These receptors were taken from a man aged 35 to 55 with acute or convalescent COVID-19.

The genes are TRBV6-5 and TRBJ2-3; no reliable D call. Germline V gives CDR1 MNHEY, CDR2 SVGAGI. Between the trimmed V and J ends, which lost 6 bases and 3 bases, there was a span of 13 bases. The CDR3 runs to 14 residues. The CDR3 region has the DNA TGTGCCAGCAGGGCTGCCCCCAGTACAGATACGCAGTATTTT. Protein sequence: CASRAAPSTDTQYF.

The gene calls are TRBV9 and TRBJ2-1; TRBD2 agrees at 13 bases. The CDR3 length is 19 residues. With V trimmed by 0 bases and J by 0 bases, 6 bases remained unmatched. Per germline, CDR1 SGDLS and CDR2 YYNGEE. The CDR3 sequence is CASSVGTSGGVSSYNEQFF. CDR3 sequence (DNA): TGTGCCAGCAGCGTAGGTACTAGCGGGGGGGTGAGCTCCTACAATGAGCAGTTCTTC.